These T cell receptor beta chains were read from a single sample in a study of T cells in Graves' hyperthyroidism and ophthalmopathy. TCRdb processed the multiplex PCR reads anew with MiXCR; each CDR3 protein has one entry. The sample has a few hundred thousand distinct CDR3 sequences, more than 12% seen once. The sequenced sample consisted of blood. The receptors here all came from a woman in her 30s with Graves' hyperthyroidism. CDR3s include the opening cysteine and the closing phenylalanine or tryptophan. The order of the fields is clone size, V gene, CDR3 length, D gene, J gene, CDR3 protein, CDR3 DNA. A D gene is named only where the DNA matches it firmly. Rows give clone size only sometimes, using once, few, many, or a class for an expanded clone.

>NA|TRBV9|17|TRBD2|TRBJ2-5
CASSVGFRTSGTETQYF
TGTGCCAGCAGCGTAGGCTTCAGGACTAGCGGTACAGAGACCCAGTACTTC
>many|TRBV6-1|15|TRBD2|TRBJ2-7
CASKLEAGGPSEQYF
TGTGCCAGCAAACTGGAAGCGGGAGGGCCGAGCGAGCAGTACTTC
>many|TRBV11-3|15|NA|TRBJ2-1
CASSSGTLFVNEQFF
TGTGCCAGCAGCTCCGGGACTCTATTCGTCAATGAGCAGTTCTTC
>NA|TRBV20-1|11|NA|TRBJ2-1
CSARHQNEQFF
TGCAGTGCTAGACATCAAAATGAGCAGTTCTTC
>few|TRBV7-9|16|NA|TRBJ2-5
CASSSPERGRLVVLYF
TGTGCCAGCAGCTCACCCGAAAGGGGCAGGCTGGTAGTTCTCTACTTC
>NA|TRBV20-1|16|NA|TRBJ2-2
CSARAQGGLLAGELFF
TGCAGTGCTAGGGCTCAGGGGGGGCTATTGGCCGGGGAGCTGTTTTTT
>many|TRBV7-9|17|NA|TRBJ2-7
CASSRSQRLRGEYEQYF
TGTGCCAGCAGCCGATCCCAGAGACTCAGAGGGGAGTACGAGCAGTACTTC
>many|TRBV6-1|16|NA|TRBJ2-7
CASVIGVQRRSYEQYF
TGTGCCAGCGTTATTGGGGTCCAGAGGAGGTCCTACGAGCAGTACTTC
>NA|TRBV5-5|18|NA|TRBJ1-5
CASSLRQGGGNSNQPQHF
TGTGCCAGCAGCTTGAGGCAGGGTGGCGGTAATAGCAATCAGCCCCAGCATTTT
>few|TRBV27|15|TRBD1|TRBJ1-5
CASSSVPGQPQPQHF
TGTGCCAGCAGTTCCGTCCCGGGACAGCCTCAGCCCCAGCATTTT
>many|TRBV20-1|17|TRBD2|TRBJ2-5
CSARGLAGGPEDSAQYF
TGCAGTGCACGGGGACTAGCGGGAGGGCCTGAAGATTCGGCCCAGTACTTC
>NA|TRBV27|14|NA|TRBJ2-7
CASSQRRGAYEQYF
TGTGCCAGCAGTCAACGCAGGGGCGCCTACGAGCAGTACTTC
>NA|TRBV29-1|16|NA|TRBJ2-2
CSVVPGGGANTGELFF
TGCAGCGTTGTGCCAGGAGGAGGGGCCAACACCGGGGAGCTGTTTTTT
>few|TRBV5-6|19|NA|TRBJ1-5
CASSLVRDRIMYSNQPQHF
TGTGCCAGCAGCTTGGTTAGGGACCGCATCATGTATAGCAATCAGCCCCAGCATTTT
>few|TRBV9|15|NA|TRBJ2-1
CASSVVVGSYNEQFF
TGTGCCAGCAGCGTAGTGGTAGGCTCCTACAATGAGCAGTTCTTC
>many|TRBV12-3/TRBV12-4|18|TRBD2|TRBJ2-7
CASSNHPGLAGGPHEQYF
TGTGCCAGCAGTAACCACCCCGGACTAGCGGGAGGGCCCCACGAGCAGTACTTC
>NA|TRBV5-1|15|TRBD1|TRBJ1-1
CASSAPGTGSLGAFF
TGCGCCAGCAGTGCGCCCGGGACAGGGTCTCTGGGAGCTTTCTTT
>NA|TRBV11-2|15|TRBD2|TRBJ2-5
CASSLVAGERETQYF
TGTGCCAGCAGCTTAGTAGCGGGAGAGCGGGAGACCCAGTACTTC
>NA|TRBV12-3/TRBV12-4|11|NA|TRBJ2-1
CASSAGHEQFF
TGTGCCAGCAGCGCCGGGCATGAGCAGTTCTTC
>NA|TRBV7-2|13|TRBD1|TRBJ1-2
CASSRGGADGYTF
TGTGCCAGCAGTCGAGGGGGCGCAGACGGCTACACCTTC
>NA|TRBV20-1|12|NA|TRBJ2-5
CSARRETETQYF
TGCAGTGCCCGAAGGGAGACCGAGACCCAGTACTTC
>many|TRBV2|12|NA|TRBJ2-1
CASSEQAQEQFF
TGTGCCAGCAGTGAACAGGCCCAAGAGCAGTTCTTC
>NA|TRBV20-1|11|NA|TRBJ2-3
CSAGRQDIQYF
TGCAGTGCTGGAAGACAGGACATACAGTATTTT
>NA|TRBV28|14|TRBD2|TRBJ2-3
CASTPGGSLDTQYF
TGTGCCAGCACTCCGGGAGGCTCCTTAGATACGCAGTATTTT
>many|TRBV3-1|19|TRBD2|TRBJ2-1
CASSQEGGGRDFPLDEQFF
TGTGCCAGCAGCCAAGAAGGTGGCGGGAGGGACTTCCCCTTGGATGAGCAGTTCTTC
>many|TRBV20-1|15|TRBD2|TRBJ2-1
CSARDSLAGDNEQFF
TGCAGTGCTAGAGATTCACTAGCGGGCGACAATGAGCAGTTCTTC
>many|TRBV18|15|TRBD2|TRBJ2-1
CASSPGLALNNEQFF
TGTGCCAGCTCACCGGGACTAGCGCTGAACAATGAGCAGTTCTTC
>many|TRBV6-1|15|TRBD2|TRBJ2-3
CASGRGLKNTDTQYF
TGTGCCAGCGGCCGGGGACTAAAAAACACAGATACGCAGTATTTT
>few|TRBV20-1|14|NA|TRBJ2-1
CSATGAVNYNEQFF
TGCAGTGCTACAGGGGCTGTGAACTACAATGAGCAGTTCTTC
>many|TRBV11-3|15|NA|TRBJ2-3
CASSLGGRSTDTQYF
TGTGCCAGCAGCTTAGGGGGACGCAGCACAGATACGCAGTATTTT
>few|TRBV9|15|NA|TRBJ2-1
CASSVRDIIYNEQFF
TGTGCCAGCAGCGTCCGGGACATCATATACAATGAGCAGTTCTTC
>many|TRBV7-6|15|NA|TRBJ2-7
CASSSPGTDSYEQYF
TGTGCCAGCAGCTCACCCGGGACGGACTCCTACGAGCAGTACTTC
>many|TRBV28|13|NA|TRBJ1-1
CASSLGSRAEAFF
TGTGCCAGCAGTTTGGGGTCGAGGGCTGAAGCTTTCTTT
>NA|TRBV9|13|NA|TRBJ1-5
CASSVTGNQPQHF
TGTGCCAGCAGTGTGACGGGCAATCAGCCCCAGCATTTT
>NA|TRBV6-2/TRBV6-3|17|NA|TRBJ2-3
CASSYSTRETSTDTQYF
TGTGCCAGCAGTTACTCGACTAGGGAAACTAGCACAGATACGCAGTATTTT
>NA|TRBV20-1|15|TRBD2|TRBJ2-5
CSARELAGGWETQYF
TGCAGTGCTAGAGAGCTAGCGGGAGGGTGGGAGACCCAGTACTTC
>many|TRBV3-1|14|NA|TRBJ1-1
CASSHVGGRTEAFF
TGTGCCAGCAGCCACGTGGGGGGGAGGACTGAAGCTTTCTTT
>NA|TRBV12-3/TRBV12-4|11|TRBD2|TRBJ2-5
CASTLGLARNF
TGTGCCAGCACCTTGGGACTAGCGCGTAACTTC
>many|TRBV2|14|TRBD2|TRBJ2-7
CASSGRTSGTEQYF
TGTGCCAGCAGTGGGAGGACTAGCGGGACCGAGCAGTACTTC
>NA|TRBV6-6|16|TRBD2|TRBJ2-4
CASSYSGLAGKNIQYF
TGTGCCAGCAGTTACTCCGGACTAGCGGGGAAAAACATTCAGTACTTC
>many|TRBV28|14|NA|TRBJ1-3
CASNNLPGGNTIYF
TGTGCCAGCAATAACTTACCCGGGGGAAACACCATATATTTT
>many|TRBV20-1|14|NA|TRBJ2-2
CSARQSLNTGELFF
TGCAGTGCTAGACAGAGCCTGAACACCGGGGAGCTGTTTTTT
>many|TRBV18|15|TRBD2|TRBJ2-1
CASSPGLAGEVEQFF
TGTGCCAGCTCGCCCGGACTAGCGGGAGAGGTGGAGCAGTTCTTC
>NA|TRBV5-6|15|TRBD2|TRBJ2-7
CASSWGLAGDNEQYF
TGTGCCAGCAGCTGGGGACTAGCGGGAGATAACGAGCAGTACTTC
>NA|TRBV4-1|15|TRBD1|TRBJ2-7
CASSQSLGQVIEQYF
TGCGCCAGCAGCCAATCTTTGGGACAGGTGATCGAGCAGTACTTC
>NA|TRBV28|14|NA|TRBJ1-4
CASSTSRGREKLFF
NA
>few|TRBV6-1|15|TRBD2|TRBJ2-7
CASSPPGTSLLEQYF
TGTGCCAGCAGTCCCCCCGGGACTAGCCTTCTCGAGCAGTACTTC
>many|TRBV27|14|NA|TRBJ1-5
CASSLRVGWQPQHF
TGTGCCAGCAGTTTACGGGTAGGATGGCAGCCCCAGCATTTT
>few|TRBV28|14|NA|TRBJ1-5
CASRHKYSNQPQHF
TGTGCCAGCAGACACAAGTATAGCAATCAGCCCCAGCATTTT
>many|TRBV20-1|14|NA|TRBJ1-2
CSARDWGRLYGYTF
TGCAGTGCTAGAGATTGGGGCAGGCTCTATGGCTACACCTTC
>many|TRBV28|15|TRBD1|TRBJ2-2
CASIWTGGNTGELFF
TGCGCCAGCATTTGGACAGGGGGGAACACCGGGGAGCTGTTTTTT
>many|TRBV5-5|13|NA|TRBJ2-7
CASSLREPYEQYF
TGTGCCAGCAGCTTGAGGGAGCCCTACGAGCAGTACTTC
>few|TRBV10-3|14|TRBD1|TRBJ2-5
CATLRDRGWETQYF
TGTGCCACACTCCGGGACAGGGGGTGGGAGACCCAGTACTTC
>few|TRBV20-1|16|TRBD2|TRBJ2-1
CSARDRGGRARDEQFF
TGCAGTGCTAGAGATCGTGGCGGGAGGGCCCGGGATGAGCAGTTCTTC
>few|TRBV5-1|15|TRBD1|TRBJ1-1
CASSSGQGFGTEAFF
TGCGCCAGCAGCTCGGGACAGGGGTTCGGTACTGAAGCTTTCTTT
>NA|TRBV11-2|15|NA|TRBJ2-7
CASSLFGAGPYEQYF
TGTGCCAGCAGCTTATTCGGGGCAGGGCCCTACGAGCAGTACTTC
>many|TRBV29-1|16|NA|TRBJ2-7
CSVEDSQGPTHYEQYF
TGCAGCGTTGAAGATTCCCAGGGCCCAACACACTACGAGCAGTACTTC